This T cell receptor beta chain was profiled in a study of CD8 T cells in Susac syndrome (dated by TCRdb to the late 2010s). About the investigation overall: Repertoire sequencing was used to test whether CD8+ T cell activation and differentiation in Susac syndrome was antigen driven.

Peripheral blood CD8+ and CD4+ T cells from healthy donors, Susac syndrome patients and multiple sclerosis patients were profiled using high-throughput TCR beta sequencing. The healthy donors served as controls matched for age and sex. Bulk CD8+ and CD4+ T cells were purified magnetically by negative isolation, whereas CD8+ TEMRA cells were enriched by FACS. Blood was collected in EDTA tubes and processed within 24 hours, with PBMCs isolated through density gradient centrifugation. PBMCs destined for TCR sequencing were cryopreserved in liquid nitrogen and later thawed in a 37 °C water bath. The sorted or isolated CD4+, CD8+ and CD8+ TEMRA cells reached a purity of at least 90%. RNA was extracted using the RNeasy kit, and roughly 0.45 to 1 microgram was reverse transcribed with random hexamers. The immunoSEQ multiplex PCR assay, covering 54 Vbeta and 13 Jbeta segments, was used to amplify TCR beta CDR3 regions. PCR amplification bias was corrected by using a synthetic template baseline for primer optimization and computational correction. Under the source paper's analysis protocol: Reads were assigned to V, D and J genes according to IMGT and analyzed in immunoSEQ Analyzer, with only productive sequences retained. To calculate clonality, Shannon entropy was normalized by log2 of the number of productive unique sequences and then subtracted from one. For each patient and control, public and private clones were evaluated among the 100 most prevalent clones. A clone was defined as Susac-specific if it was absent from the healthy and MS cohorts, from over a thousand published viral clones and from other ImmuneACCESS disease sequences. The raw public reads went through TCRdb reprocessing: fastp at Q25, MiXCR clone calling, in-frame beta chains kept. Entries that share a CDR3 protein sequence are merged under the most common genes and DNA. These V and J calls rely on TCRdb rather than the paper's analysis. Recorded for this sample are 150,000 to 200,000 distinct CDR3 sequences; less than 95% of them occurred a single time. Together, the top ten hold 0.08% to 0.11% of the sample.

As concerns this clonotype: Its binding antigen is unknown. No per-base quality is available; no much larger clone lies one base away.

Overall study outcomes, separate from this receptor: The number of individuals in the TCR sequencing and HLA analysis was acknowledged as relatively small.

The receptor was derived from a human donor in good health. Source material: CD4+ T cells from PBMCs.

The DNA sequence is given as TGTGCCAGCAGCTCCTGGGGTACTCTTGTCAGAAACACCATATATTTT. It specifies CASSSWGTLVRNTIYF. The rearrangement joined TRBV6-1 to TRBJ1-3; no confident D gene assignment can be made. CDR1 and CDR2, per the germline V gene, are MNHNS and SASEGT. Trimming removed 6 bases from V and 5 bases from J, leaving 20 bases between the germline ends. Taken from cysteine to phenylalanine, the CDR3 has 16 residues. This entry keeps only the CDR3 DNA: 48 bases, framed from base 1.